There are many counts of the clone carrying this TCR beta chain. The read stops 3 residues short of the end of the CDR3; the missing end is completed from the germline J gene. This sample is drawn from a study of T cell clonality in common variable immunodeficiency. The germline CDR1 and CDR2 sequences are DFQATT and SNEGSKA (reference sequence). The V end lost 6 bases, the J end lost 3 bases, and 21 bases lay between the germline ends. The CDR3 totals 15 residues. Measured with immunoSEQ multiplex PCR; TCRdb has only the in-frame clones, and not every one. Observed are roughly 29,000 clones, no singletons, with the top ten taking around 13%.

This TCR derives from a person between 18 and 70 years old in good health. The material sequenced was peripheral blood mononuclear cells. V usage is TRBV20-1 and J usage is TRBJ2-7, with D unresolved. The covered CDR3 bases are TGCAGTGCGCTGGGCTCATCCTCTTCTATCTACGAG. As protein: CSALGSSSSIYE. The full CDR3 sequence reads CSALGSSSSIYEQYF.